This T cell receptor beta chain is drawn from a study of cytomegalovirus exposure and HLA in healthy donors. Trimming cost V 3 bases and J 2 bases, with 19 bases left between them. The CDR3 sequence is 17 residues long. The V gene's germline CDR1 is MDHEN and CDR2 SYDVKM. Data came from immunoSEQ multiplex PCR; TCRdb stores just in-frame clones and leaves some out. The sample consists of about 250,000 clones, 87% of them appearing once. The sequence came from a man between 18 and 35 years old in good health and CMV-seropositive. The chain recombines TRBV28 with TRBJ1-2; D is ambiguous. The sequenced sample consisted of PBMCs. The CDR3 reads CASSLMAPATENYGYTF. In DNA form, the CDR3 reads TGTGCCAGCAGTTTGATGGCACCGGCCACAGAGAACTATGGCTACACCTTC.